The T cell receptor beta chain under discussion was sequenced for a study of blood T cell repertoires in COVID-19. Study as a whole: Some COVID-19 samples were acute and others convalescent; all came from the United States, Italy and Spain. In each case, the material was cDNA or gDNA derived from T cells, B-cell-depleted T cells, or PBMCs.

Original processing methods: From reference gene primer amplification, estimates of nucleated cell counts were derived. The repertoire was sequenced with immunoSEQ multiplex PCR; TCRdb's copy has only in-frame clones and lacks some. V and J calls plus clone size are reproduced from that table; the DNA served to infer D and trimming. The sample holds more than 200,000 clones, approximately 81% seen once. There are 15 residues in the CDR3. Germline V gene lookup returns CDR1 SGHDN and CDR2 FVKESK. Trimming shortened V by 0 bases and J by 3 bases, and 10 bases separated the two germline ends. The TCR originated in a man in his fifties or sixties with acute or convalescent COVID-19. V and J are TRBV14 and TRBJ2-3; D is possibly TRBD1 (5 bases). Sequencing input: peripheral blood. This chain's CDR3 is CASSQEGANTDTQYF. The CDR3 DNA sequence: TGTGCCAGCAGCCAAGAAGGGGCTAATACAGATACGCAGTATTTT.